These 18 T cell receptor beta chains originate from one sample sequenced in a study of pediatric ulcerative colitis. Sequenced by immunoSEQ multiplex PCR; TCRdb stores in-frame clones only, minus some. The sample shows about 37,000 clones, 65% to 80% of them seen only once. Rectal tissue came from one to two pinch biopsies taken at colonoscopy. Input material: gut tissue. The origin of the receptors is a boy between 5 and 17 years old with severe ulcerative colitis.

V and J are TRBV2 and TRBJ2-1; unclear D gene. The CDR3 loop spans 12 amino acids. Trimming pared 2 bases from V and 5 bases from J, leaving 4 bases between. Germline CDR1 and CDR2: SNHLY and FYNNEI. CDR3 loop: CASSEYDNEQFF. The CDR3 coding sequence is TGTGCCAGCAGTGAATACGACAATGAGCAGTTCTTC.

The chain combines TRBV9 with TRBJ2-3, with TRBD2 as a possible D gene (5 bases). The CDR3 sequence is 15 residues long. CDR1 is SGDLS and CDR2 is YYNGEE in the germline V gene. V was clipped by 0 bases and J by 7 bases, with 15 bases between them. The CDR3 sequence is CASSVDEGWTNTQYF. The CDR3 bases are TGTGCCAGCAGCGTAGACGAGGGTTGGACGAATACGCAGTATTTT.

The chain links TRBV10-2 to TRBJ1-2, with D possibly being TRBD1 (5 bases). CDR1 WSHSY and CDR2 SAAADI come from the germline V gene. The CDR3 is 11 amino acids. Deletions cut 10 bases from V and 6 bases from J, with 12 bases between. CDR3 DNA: TGCGCCATCCCCATGACAGATGGCTACACCTTC. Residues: CAIPMTDGYTF.

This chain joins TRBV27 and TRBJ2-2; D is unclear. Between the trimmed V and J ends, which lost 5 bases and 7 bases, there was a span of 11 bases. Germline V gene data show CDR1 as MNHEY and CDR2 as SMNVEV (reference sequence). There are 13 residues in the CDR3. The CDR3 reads CASSPWGIGELFF. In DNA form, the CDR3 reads TGTGCCAGCAGTCCGTGGGGAATCGGGGAGCTGTTTTTT.

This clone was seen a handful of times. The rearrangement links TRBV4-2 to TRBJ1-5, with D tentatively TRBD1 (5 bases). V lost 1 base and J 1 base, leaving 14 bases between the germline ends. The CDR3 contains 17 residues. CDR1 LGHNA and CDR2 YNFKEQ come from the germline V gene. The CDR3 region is CASSQAPGQFSNQPQHF. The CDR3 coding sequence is TGTGCCAGCAGCCAAGCACCAGGGCAGTTCAGCAATCAGCCCCAGCATTTT.

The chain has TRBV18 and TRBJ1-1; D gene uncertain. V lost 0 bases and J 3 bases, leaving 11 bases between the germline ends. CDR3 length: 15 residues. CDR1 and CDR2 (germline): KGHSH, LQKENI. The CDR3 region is CASSPPISAYTEAFF. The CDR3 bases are TGTGCCAGCTCACCACCGATCTCGGCGTACACTGAAGCTTTCTTT.

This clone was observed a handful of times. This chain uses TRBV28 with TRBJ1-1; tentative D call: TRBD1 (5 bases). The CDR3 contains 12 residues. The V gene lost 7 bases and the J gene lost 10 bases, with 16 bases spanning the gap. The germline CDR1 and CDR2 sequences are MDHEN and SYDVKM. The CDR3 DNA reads TGTGCCAGCACTCCTGACACAGGTAGAGCTTTCTTT. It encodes CASTPDTGRAFF.

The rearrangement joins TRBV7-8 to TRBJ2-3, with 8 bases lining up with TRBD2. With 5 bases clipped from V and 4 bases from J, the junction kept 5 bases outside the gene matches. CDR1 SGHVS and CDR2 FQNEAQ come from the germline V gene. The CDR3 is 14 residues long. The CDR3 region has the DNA TGTGCCAGCAGCCCAGGACTAGCTGCAGATACGCAGTATTTT. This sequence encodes CASSPGLAADTQYF. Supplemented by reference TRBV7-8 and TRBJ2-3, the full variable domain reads GAGVSQSPRYKVAKRGQDVALRCDPISGHVSLFWYQQALGQGPEFLTYFQNEAQLDKSGLPSDRFFAERPEGSVSTLKIQRTQQEDSAVYLCASSPGLAADTQYFGPGTRLTVL.

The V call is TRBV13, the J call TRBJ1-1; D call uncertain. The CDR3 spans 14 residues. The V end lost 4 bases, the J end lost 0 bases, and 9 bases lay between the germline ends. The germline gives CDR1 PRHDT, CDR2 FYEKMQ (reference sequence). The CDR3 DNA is TGTGCCAGCAGCTCAGGAAGATTGAACACTGAAGCTTTCTTT. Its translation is CASSSGRLNTEAFF. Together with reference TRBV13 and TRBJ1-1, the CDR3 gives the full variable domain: AAGVIQSPRHLIKEKRETATLKCYPIPRHDTVYWYQQGPGQDPQFLISFYEKMQSDKGSIPDRFSAQQFSDYHSELNMSSLELGDSALYFCASSSGRLNTEAFFGQGTRLTVV.

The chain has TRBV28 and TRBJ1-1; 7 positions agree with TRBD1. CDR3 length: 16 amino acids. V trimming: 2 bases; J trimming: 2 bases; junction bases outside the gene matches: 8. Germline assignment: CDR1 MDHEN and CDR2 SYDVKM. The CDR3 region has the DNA TGTGCCAGCAGTTTAAGGGACAGACTAATTAACACTGAAGCTTTCTTT. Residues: CASSLRDRLINTEAFF. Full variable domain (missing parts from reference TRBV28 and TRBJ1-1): DVKVTQSSRYLVKRTGEKVFLECVQDMDHENMFWYRQDPGLGLRLIYFSYDVKMKEKGDIPEGYSVSREKKERFSLILESASTNQTSMYLCASSLRDRLINTEAFFGQGTRLTVV.

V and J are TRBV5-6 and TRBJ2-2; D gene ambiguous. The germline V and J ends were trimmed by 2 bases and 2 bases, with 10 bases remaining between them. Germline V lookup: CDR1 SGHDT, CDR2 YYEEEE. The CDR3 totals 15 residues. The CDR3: CASSFGSVNTGELFF. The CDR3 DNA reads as TGTGCCAGCAGCTTTGGTTCCGTAAACACCGGGGAGCTGTTTTTT.

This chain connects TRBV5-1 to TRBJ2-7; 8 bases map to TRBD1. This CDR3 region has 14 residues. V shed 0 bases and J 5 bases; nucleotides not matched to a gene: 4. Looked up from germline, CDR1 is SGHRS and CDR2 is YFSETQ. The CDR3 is CASSLGQGSNEQYF. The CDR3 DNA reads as TGCGCCAGCAGCTTGGGACAGGGGAGTAACGAGCAGTACTTC.

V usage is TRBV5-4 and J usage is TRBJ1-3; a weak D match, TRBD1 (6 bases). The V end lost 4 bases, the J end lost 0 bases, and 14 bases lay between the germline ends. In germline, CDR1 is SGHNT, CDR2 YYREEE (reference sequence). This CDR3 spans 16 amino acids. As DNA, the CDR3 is TGTGCCAGCAGCCCCGGACAGCCTTACTCTGGAAACACCATATATTTT. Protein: CASSPGQPYSGNTIYF.

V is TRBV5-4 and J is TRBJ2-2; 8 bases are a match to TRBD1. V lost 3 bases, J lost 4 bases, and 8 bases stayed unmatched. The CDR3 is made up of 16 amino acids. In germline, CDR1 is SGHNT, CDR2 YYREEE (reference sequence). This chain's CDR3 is CASSSRTGRITGELFF. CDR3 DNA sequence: TGTGCCAGCAGCTCGAGGACAGGGCGGATCACCGGGGAGCTGTTTTTT. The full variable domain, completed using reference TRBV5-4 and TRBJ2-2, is ETGVTQSPTHLIKTRGQQVTLRCSSQSGHNTVSWYQQALGQGPQFIFQYYREEENGRGNFPPRFSGLQFPNYSSELNVNALELDDSALYLCASSSRTGRITGELFFGEGSRLTVL.

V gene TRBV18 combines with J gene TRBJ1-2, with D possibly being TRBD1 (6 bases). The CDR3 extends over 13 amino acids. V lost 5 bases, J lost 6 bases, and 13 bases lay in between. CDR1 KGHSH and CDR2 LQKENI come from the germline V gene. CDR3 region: CASSSDRRHGYTF. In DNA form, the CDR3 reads TGTGCCAGCTCATCGGACAGACGGCATGGCTACACCTTC.

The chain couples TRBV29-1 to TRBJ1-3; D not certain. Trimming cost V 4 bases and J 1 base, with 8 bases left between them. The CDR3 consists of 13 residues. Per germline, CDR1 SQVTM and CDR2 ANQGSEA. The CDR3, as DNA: TGCAGCGTTGCCGAACATTCTGGAAACACCATATATTTT. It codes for CSVAEHSGNTIYF.

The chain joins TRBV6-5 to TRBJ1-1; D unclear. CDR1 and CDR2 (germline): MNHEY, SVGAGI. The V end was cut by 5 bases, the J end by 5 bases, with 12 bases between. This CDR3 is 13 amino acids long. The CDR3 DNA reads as TGTGCCAGCAGTCAGGTCAGCAAGACTGAAGCTTTCTTT. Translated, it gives CASSQVSKTEAFF.

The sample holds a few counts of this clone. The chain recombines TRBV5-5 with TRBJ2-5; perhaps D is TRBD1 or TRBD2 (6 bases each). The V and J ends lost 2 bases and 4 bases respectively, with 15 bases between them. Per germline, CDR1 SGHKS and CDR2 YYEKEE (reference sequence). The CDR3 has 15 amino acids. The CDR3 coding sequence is TGTGCCAGCAGCTTTGGGGGCCTAGCGCGAGAGACCCAGTACTTC. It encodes CASSFGGLARETQYF.